What follows are 18 T cell receptor beta chains derived from one specimen sequenced in a study of blood T cell repertoires in COVID-19. Assay: immunoSEQ multiplex PCR; the TCRdb copy retains only in-frame clones and omits some. The sample lists about 230,000 clones; roughly 85% were seen once. The material sequenced was peripheral blood. The receptors come from a man aged 35-49 years with acute or convalescent COVID-19.

The chain couples TRBV6-5 to TRBJ1-1; D gene uncertain. CDR1 is MNHEY, CDR2 SVGAGI, per germline. The CDR3 contains 12 residues. Trimming cost V 6 bases and J 5 bases, with 10 bases left between them. As DNA, the CDR3 is TGTGCCAGCAGACCGACCGGGACTGAAGCTTTCTTT. Its protein is CASRPTGTEAFF.

The V call is TRBV15, the J call TRBJ1-1, with D possibly matching TRBD1 (5 bases). Trimming removed 1 base at V and 0 bases at J, with 9 bases between. The CDR3 has 15 amino acids. The germline CDR1 and CDR2 sequences are LNHNV and YYDKDF (reference sequence). As DNA, the CDR3 is TGTGCCACCAGCAGAGGTCGGGGGGTGAACACTGAAGCTTTCTTT. This encodes CATSRGRGVNTEAFF.

The chain combines TRBV5-1 with TRBJ1-3; 9 nucleotides align to TRBD1. Germline-derived CDR1 and CDR2 are SGHRS and YFSETQ. Germline trimming cut 4 bases from V and 0 bases from J; bases unmatched to any gene: 5. The CDR3 spans 16 residues. The CDR3 reads CASSPRQGGSGNTIYF. In DNA, the CDR3 is TGCGCCAGCAGCCCGAGACAGGGGGGCTCTGGAAACACCATATATTTT.

The chain couples TRBV5-5 to TRBJ2-1; the match to TRBD2 covers 9 bases. The germline V gene has CDR1 SGHKS and CDR2 YYEKEE (reference sequence). This CDR3 is 13 amino acids long. The ends lost 7 bases at V and 7 bases at J; junction bases unmatched: 6. As DNA, the CDR3 is TGTGCCAGCGGTAGCGGGGGCGGGAATGAGCAGTTCTTC. Translation: CASGSGGGNEQFF. Combining the CDR3 with reference TRBV5-5 and TRBJ2-1 gives the whole variable domain DAGVTQSPTHLIKTRGQQVTLRCSPISGHKSVSWYQQVLGQGPQFIFQYYEKEERGRGNFPDRFSARQFPNYSSELNVNALLLGDSALYLCASGSGGGNEQFFGPGTRLTVL.

The CDR3 reads CASSASGGMESPIQETQYF. The CDR3 bases are TGTGCCAGCAGCGCCTCCGGTGGTATGGAGAGTCCAATTCAAGAGACCCAGTACTTC. The V and J genes are TRBV5-4 and TRBJ2-5; D is ambiguous. Trimming pared 4 bases from V and 2 bases from J, leaving 27 bases between. The CDR3 length is 19 residues. CDR1 SGHNT and CDR2 YYREEE come from the germline V gene (reference sequence).

This chain joins TRBV11-2 and TRBJ1-1; 7 bases agree with TRBD1. Per the germline V gene, CDR1 is SGHAT and CDR2 is FQNNGV. This CDR3 has 14 residues. The junction had 7 bases not matched to a gene; V was cut back by 8 bases and J by 1 base. CDR3 bases: TGTGCCAGCCTCAAGGGGGCTTCGAACACTGAAGCTTTCTTT. It translates to CASLKGASNTEAFF.

V gene TRBV9 combines with J gene TRBJ2-1; 10 bases are a match to TRBD1. Germline V gene lookup returns CDR1 SGDLS and CDR2 YYNGEE. This CDR3 contains 15 residues. J was trimmed by 8 bases and V by 3 bases; bases with no gene match: 8. This chain's CDR3 is CASSGGTGEFDEQFF. Written as DNA, the CDR3 is TGTGCCAGCAGCGGCGGGACAGGGGAGTTCGATGAGCAGTTCTTC.

V and J are TRBV28 and TRBJ1-1; weak D call: TRBD1 (5 bases). Trimming removed 5 bases at V and 10 bases at J, with 17 bases between. From germline, CDR1 is MDHEN and CDR2 SYDVKM. CDR3 length: 13 residues. Here the CDR3 DNA reads TGTGCCAGCAGTCCCCCCTCCCGGCAGGGAGCTTTCTTT. This codes for CASSPPSRQGAFF.

This clone showed up just a few times. This chain uses TRBV9 with TRBJ1-2, with TRBD1 matching over 10 bases. The junction had 5 bases not matched to a gene; V was cut back by 7 bases and J by 8 bases. Germline-derived CDR1 and CDR2 are SGDLS and YYNGEE. CDR3 length: 12 amino acids. This chain's CDR3 is CASDRGRGGYTF. DNA for the CDR3: TGTGCCAGCGACAGGGGGCGAGGAGGCTACACCTTC. Variable domain in full (rest from reference TRBV9 and TRBJ1-2): DSGVTQTPKHLITATGQRVTLRCSPRSGDLSVYWYQQSLDQGLQFLIQYYNGEERAKGNILERFSAQQFPDLHSELNLSSLELGDSALYFCASDRGRGGYTFGSGTRLTVV.

This clone was seen only a few times. This sequence joins TRBV5-4 and TRBJ1-2; D not resolved. Germline assignment: CDR1 SGHNT and CDR2 YYREEE (reference sequence). The V end was cut by 0 bases, the J end by 4 bases, with 16 bases between. The length of the CDR3 is 16 residues. Here the CDR3 DNA reads TGTGCCAGCAGCTTGGCGGCGGGGAGCGGCTTCTATGGCTACACCTTC. Translation: CASSLAAGSGFYGYTF.

V and J are TRBV7-3 and TRBJ1-4; possible D gene TRBD1, 5 bases. This CDR3 is 15 amino acids long. CDR1 and CDR2 (germline): SGHTA, FQGTGA. V was shortened by 5 bases and J by 6 bases, with 16 bases between the two germline ends. As DNA, the CDR3 is TGTGCCAGCAGCCCCCGTGGCAGGGTGGATGAAAAACTGTTTTTT. Its protein product is CASSPRGRVDEKLFF. Full variable domain (remainder filled in from reference TRBV7-3 and TRBJ1-4): GAGVSQTPSNKVTEKGKYVELRCDPISGHTALYWYRQSLGQGPEFLIYFQGTGAADDSGLPNDRFFAVRPEGSVSTLKIQRTERGDSAVYLCASSPRGRVDEKLFFGSGTQLSVL.

This clone was counted only a few times. The chain employs TRBV2 and TRBJ2-1; D is perhaps TRBD1 (6 bases). V was cut by 5 bases and J by 0 bases, with 14 bases left in between. Germline CDR1 and CDR2: SNHLY and FYNNEI. CDR3 size: 16 residues. The CDR3 DNA sequence: TGTGCCAGCAGTCAACAGGGCCTTAGCTCCTACAATGAGCAGTTCTTC. This encodes CASSQQGLSSYNEQFF.

The chain uses TRBV6-2 or TRBV6-3 and TRBJ1-1; D is perhaps TRBD1 (5 bases). This CDR3 is built from 11 residues. CDR1 is MNHEY and CDR2 is SVGEGT in the germline V gene. The V end was cut by 2 bases, the J end by 8 bases, with 6 bases between. CDR3 amino acids: CASSYGAEAFF. In nucleotides, the CDR3 is TGTGCCAGCAGTTACGGGGCAGAAGCTTTCTTT.

J is TRBJ2-3 and V is TRBV5-6, with 11 bases matching TRBD2. CDR1 and CDR2 (germline): SGHDT, YYEEEE. Trimming at V came to 0 bases and at J to 5 bases, leaving 8 bases not matched to a gene. The CDR3 is 17 amino acids. The CDR3 reads CASSLALAGAYGDTQYF. The CDR3 DNA is TGTGCCAGCAGCTTGGCACTAGCGGGGGCCTACGGAGATACGCAGTATTTT.

This clone was counted once. V usage is TRBV29-1 and J usage is TRBJ1-2, with 7 bases lining up with TRBD1. The V gene end was trimmed by 7 bases and the J gene end by 3 bases; junction bases not matched to a gene: 8. CDR3 length: 13 residues. Per the germline V gene, CDR1 is SQVTM and CDR2 is ANQGSEA. The CDR3 DNA sequence: TGCAGCGCTAACCGGGACAGAGACTATGGCTACACCTTC. Its translation: CSANRDRDYGYTF.

The rearrangement links TRBV5-1 to TRBJ2-1; 8 bases line up with TRBD2. With 5 bases clipped from V and 6 bases from J, the junction kept 10 bases outside the gene matches. The CDR3 has 15 residues. Germline V gives CDR1 SGHRS, CDR2 YFSETQ. CDR3 in amino acids: CASSFNAGLVNEQFF. For the CDR3, the DNA is TGCGCCAGCAGTTTTAACGCGGGACTAGTCAATGAGCAGTTCTTC. Filled out from reference TRBV5-1 and TRBJ2-1, the complete variable domain reads KAGVTQTPRYLIKTRGQQVTLSCSPISGHRSVSWYQQTPGQGLQFLFEYFSETQRNKGNFPGRFSGRQFSNSRSEMNVSTLELGDSALYLCASSFNAGLVNEQFFGPGTRLTVL.

This chain uses TRBV9 with TRBJ2-1; D is unclear. The germline V and J ends were trimmed by 3 bases and 2 bases, with 6 bases remaining between them. The CDR3 spans 13 residues. In germline, CDR1 is SGDLS, CDR2 YYNGEE. The CDR3 loop reads CASSALPYNEQFF. The CDR3 DNA reads as TGTGCCAGCAGCGCCCTTCCCTACAATGAGCAGTTCTTC.

The chain carries TRBV6-1 and TRBJ1-1, with 10 bases matching TRBD1. The CDR3 is 15 amino acids. CDR1 MNHNS and CDR2 SASEGT come from the germline V gene. With V trimmed by 3 bases and J by 9 bases, 10 bases remained unmatched. CDR3 loop: CASSDTDRDRGKAFF. In DNA form, the CDR3 reads TGTGCCAGCAGTGATACGGACCGGGACAGGGGTAAAGCTTTCTTT.